One sample yielded the 30 T cell receptor beta chains listed below, sequenced in a study of cytomegalovirus exposure and HLA in healthy donors. Researchers ran the PCR with 60 Vbeta and 13 Jbeta primers. The method was immunoSEQ multiplex PCR; TCRdb's version includes in-frame clones alone and lacks a portion of them. Here the sample spans some 140,000 clones, 80% being singletons. The sample comprised PBMCs. The receptors come from a man aged 25 to 45 in good health and CMV-seropositive.

The CDR3 is CASSLRTSGYNEQFF. The CDR3 coding sequence is TGTGCCAGCAGCCTTAGGACTAGCGGCTACAATGAGCAGTTCTTC. V and J are TRBV7-6 and TRBJ2-1, with 10 positions matching TRBD2. Germline assignment: CDR1 SGHVS and CDR2 FNYEAQ. The CDR3 loop spans 15 amino acids. The J segment lost 3 bases and the V segment lost 5 bases, leaving 4 bases of the junction unmatched.

The chain uses TRBV28 and TRBJ2-2, with TRBD2 identical over 10 bases. With 5 bases clipped from V and 7 bases from J, the junction kept 7 bases outside the gene matches. The V gene's germline CDR1 is MDHEN and CDR2 SYDVKM. The CDR3 has 15 amino acids. CDR3: CASSTTSGKSGELFF. The CDR3, as DNA: TGTGCCAGCAGTACCACTAGCGGGAAAAGCGGGGAGCTGTTTTTT.

This clone turned up a few times. The chain links TRBV7-9 to TRBJ2-1; TRBD2 is a possible D gene (6 bases). V lost 1 base to trimming and J lost 8 bases, with 9 bases between them. The CDR3 is made up of 13 amino acids. Per germline, CDR1 SEHNR and CDR2 FQNEAQ (reference sequence). This CDR3 reads CASSLVRGDEQFF. The DNA for the CDR3 is TGTGCCAGCAGCTTAGTCCGCGGGGATGAGCAGTTCTTC.

The chain joins TRBV11-3 to TRBJ1-5; 8 bases align to TRBD1. This CDR3 contains 19 residues. The V gene end was trimmed by 6 bases and the J gene end by 0 bases; junction bases not matched to a gene: 16. Germline CDR1 SGHNT, CDR2 YENEEA. The CDR3 DNA sequence: TGTGCCAGCAGAAGACAAACCGGGACAGGATTCTATAGCAATCAGCCCCAGCATTTT. Amino acid sequence: CASRRQTGTGFYSNQPQHF.

The chain is built from TRBV7-6 and TRBJ1-1; TRBD1 matches at 9 bases. CDR1 SGHVS and CDR2 FNYEAQ come from the germline V gene. The CDR3 extends over 15 amino acids. Germline trimming cut 4 bases from V and 1 base from J; bases unmatched to any gene: 4. The CDR3 nucleotides read TGTGCCAGCAGCTCCGGACAGGGGACGAACACTGAAGCTTTCTTT. Its translation is CASSSGQGTNTEAFF.

This clone has only one observation. The CDR3 DNA follows: TGTGCCAGCAGTGGGACTAGCGGTCTCGGGGAGACCCAGTACTTC. This encodes CASSGTSGLGETQYF. The chain has TRBV2 and TRBJ2-5; TRBD2 matches 10 bases. The CDR3 loop spans 15 amino acids. With V trimmed by 4 bases and J by 5 bases, 7 bases remained unmatched. CDR1 and CDR2 (germline): SNHLY, FYNNEI. Combining the CDR3 with reference TRBV2 and TRBJ2-5 gives the whole variable domain EPEVTQTPSHQVTQMGQEVILRCVPISNHLYFYWYRQILGQKVEFLVSFYNNEISEKSEIFDDQFSVERPDGSNFTLKIRSTKLEDSAMYFCASSGTSGLGETQYFGPGTRLLVL.

This chain links TRBV5-6 with TRBJ2-3; TRBD1 is a possible D gene (5 bases). CDR3 length equals 16 residues. V lost 0 bases and J 0 bases, leaving 11 bases between the germline ends. In germline, CDR1 is SGHDT, CDR2 YYEEEE. CDR3 sequence reads: CASSLGPGSSTDTQYF. DNA for the CDR3: TGTGCCAGCAGCTTGGGCCCAGGGTCTAGCACAGATACGCAGTATTTT.

V is TRBV19 and J is TRBJ2-1, with TRBD2 matching 14 bases. Germline CDR1 LNHDA, CDR2 SQIVND (reference sequence). Germline trimming cut 7 bases from V and 8 bases from J; bases unmatched to any gene: 10. The CDR3 loop spans 16 amino acids. The CDR3 spells CASTILGTSGRHEQFF. Written as DNA, the CDR3 is TGTGCCAGTACCATACTTGGGACTAGCGGGAGACATGAGCAGTTCTTC. The complete variable domain, with remaining parts taken from reference TRBV19 and TRBJ2-1, reads DGGITQSPKYLFRKEGQNVTLSCEQNLNHDAMYWYRQDPGQGLRLIYYSQIVNDFQKGDIAEGYSVSREKKESFPLTVTSAQKNPTAFYLCASTILGTSGRHEQFFGPGTRLTVL.

The chain uses TRBV9 and TRBJ2-3; 7 bases are shared with TRBD1. The CDR3 runs to 15 residues. J was trimmed by 2 bases and V by 5 bases; bases with no gene match: 8. Germline CDR1 reads SGDLS; CDR2 reads YYNGEE. The CDR3 loop is CASSRQGRFTDTQYF. DNA of the CDR3: TGTGCCAGCAGTCGACAGGGCCGCTTCACAGATACGCAGTATTTT.

The genes are TRBV28 and TRBJ2-5; no clear D. Deletions cut 2 bases from V and 2 bases from J, with 9 bases between. The CDR3 totals 14 residues. CDR1 MDHEN and CDR2 SYDVKM come from the germline V gene. The CDR3 is CASSLLRRQETQYF. As DNA, the CDR3 is TGTGCCAGCAGTTTACTCAGGCGTCAAGAGACCCAGTACTTC.

This rearrangement joins TRBV5-5 to TRBJ2-6, with unresolved D. V lost 6 bases, J lost 2 bases, and 6 bases lay in between. CDR3 size: 13 residues. Per germline, CDR1 SGHKS and CDR2 YYEKEE (reference sequence). The CDR3 region is CASIVPGANVLTF. CDR3 sequence (DNA): TGTGCCAGCATAGTGCCTGGGGCCAACGTCCTGACTTTC.

This clone was counted between two and nine times. The rearrangement links TRBV9 to TRBJ1-2, with a weak D call TRBD1 (5 bases). The CDR3 length is 13 residues. V lost 3 bases and J 7 bases, leaving 13 bases between the germline ends. Germline CDR1 reads SGDLS; CDR2 reads YYNGEE. Here the CDR3 DNA reads TGTGCCAGCAGCGGCGACAGTGTCTTTGGCTACACCTTC. Translating it yields CASSGDSVFGYTF.

This chain uses TRBV19 with TRBJ2-1; D remains ambiguous. Germline values: CDR1 LNHDA, CDR2 SQIVND (reference sequence). V lost 1 base and J lost 6, with 7 bases in between. This CDR3 has 13 residues. CDR3 in amino acids: CASSIVNSNEQFF. The CDR3 nucleotides are TGTGCCAGTAGTATAGTAAACAGCAATGAGCAGTTCTTC.

The genes are TRBV28 and TRBJ2-1; D is perhaps TRBD2 (6 bases). The V and J ends lost 7 bases and 1 base respectively, with 14 bases between them. CDR1 MDHEN and CDR2 SYDVKM come from the germline V gene. The CDR3 runs to 15 residues. CDR3 DNA: TGTGCCAGCACCCTCCCGGGGACTTCCTACAATGAGCAGTTCTTC. Amino acids: CASTLPGTSYNEQFF.

V usage is TRBV28 and J usage is TRBJ1-5, with D uncertain. Looked up from germline, CDR1 is MDHEN and CDR2 is SYDVKM. The CDR3 runs 11 residues. V lost 4 bases, J lost 7 bases, and 5 bases lay in between. This CDR3 reads CASSSFQPQHF. The CDR3 coding sequence is TGTGCCAGCAGTTCGTTCCAGCCCCAGCATTTT.

The V gene is TRBV28, the J gene TRBJ2-7; 9 bases fit TRBD1. Trimming at V came to 6 bases and at J to 1 base, leaving 19 bases not matched to a gene. The CDR3 loop spans 19 amino acids. Germline lookup yields CDR1 MDHEN and CDR2 SYDVKM. Written as DNA, the CDR3 is TGTGCCAGCAGATCCCGGGACAGGGTGCATAGAGATCCATCCTACGAGCAGTACTTC. It encodes CASRSRDRVHRDPSYEQYF.

The rearrangement joins TRBV11-2 to TRBJ2-7; 8 nucleotides align to TRBD2. The CDR3 runs 15 residues. Trimming cost V 4 bases and J 0 bases; bases outside gene matches: 5. Germline V gene sequence: CDR1 SGHAT, CDR2 FQNNGV. The CDR3 is CASSSPGTSSYEQYF. For the CDR3, the DNA is TGTGCCAGCAGCTCCCCAGGGACTAGCTCCTACGAGCAGTACTTC.

The chain carries TRBV5-8 and TRBJ1-1; 8 positions agree with TRBD1. This CDR3 contains 13 residues. In germline, CDR1 is SGHTS, CDR2 YDEGEE. V shed 0 bases and J 7 bases; nucleotides not matched to a gene: 2. CDR3 amino acids: CASSLGQGNEAFF. DNA of the CDR3: TGTGCCAGCAGCTTGGGACAGGGGAATGAAGCTTTCTTT.

The gene calls are TRBV5-6 and TRBJ1-4, with unresolved D. Per the germline V gene, CDR1 is SGHDT and CDR2 is YYEEEE. The CDR3 covers 16 residues. V lost 0 bases to trimming and J lost 5 bases, with 14 bases between them. The CDR3 DNA follows: TGTGCCAGCAGCTTGGGGCCCTCGACGGGAAATGAAAAACTGTTTTTT. As protein: CASSLGPSTGNEKLFF.

The chain links TRBV28 to TRBJ2-6; TRBD1 is a possible D gene (6 bases). The germline V and J ends were trimmed by 5 bases and 4 bases, with 15 bases remaining between them. The CDR3 sequence is 16 residues long. Looked up from germline, CDR1 is MDHEN and CDR2 is SYDVKM. This CDR3 reads CASSLLGAGGANVLTF. The CDR3, as DNA: TGTGCCAGCAGTCTACTGGGGGCGGGCGGGGCCAACGTCCTGACTTTC. Using reference TRBV28 and TRBJ2-6 for the parts outside the CDR3, the full variable domain is DVKVTQSSRYLVKRTGEKVFLECVQDMDHENMFWYRQDPGLGLRLIYFSYDVKMKEKGDIPEGYSVSREKKERFSLILESASTNQTSMYLCASSLLGAGGANVLTFGAGSRLTVL.

V usage is TRBV6-6 and J usage is TRBJ2-7, with a possible D match to TRBD1 (6 bases). CDR3 length equals 15 residues. V dropped 0 bases and J dropped 1 base, with 10 bases sitting between them. Germline V gene sequence: CDR1 MNHNY, CDR2 SVGAGI (reference sequence). CDR3 amino acids: CASSYSQGTSYEQYF. CDR3 in DNA: TGTGCCAGCAGTTACTCCCAGGGGACATCCTACGAGCAGTACTTC.

V is TRBV4-2 and J is TRBJ2-1; possibly TRBD2 for D (6 bases). V lost 4 bases and J lost 5, with 12 bases in between. This CDR3 spans 14 amino acids. Germline V gives CDR1 LGHNA, CDR2 YNFKEQ. CDR3 nucleotide sequence: TGTGCCAGCAGCCCAGAGACTAGAAACAATGAGCAGTTCTTC. It encodes CASSPETRNNEQFF.

The chain carries TRBV6-6 and TRBJ1-1; tentatively, D is TRBD1 (5 bases). From germline, CDR1 is MNHNY and CDR2 SVGAGI (reference sequence). V was trimmed by 6 bases and J by 0 bases, leaving 14 bases between them. This CDR3 has 15 amino acids. The CDR3 spells CASSPIGGMNTEAFF. CDR3 bases: TGTGCCAGCAGCCCCATTGGGGGGATGAACACTGAAGCTTTCTTT.

The chain joins TRBV7-2 to TRBJ2-5, with unresolved D. The V gene's germline CDR1 is SGHTA and CDR2 FQGNSA. The CDR3 runs 11 residues. Between the trimmed V and J ends, which lost 5 bases and 3 bases, there was a span of 4 bases. CDR3 coding DNA: TGTGCCAGCAGCCCCAAAGAGACCCAGTACTTC. Protein sequence: CASSPKETQYF.

The chain has TRBV2 and TRBJ2-3, with 11 bases fitting TRBD2. With V trimmed by 6 bases and J by 0 bases, 5 bases remained unmatched. The V gene's germline CDR1 is SNHLY and CDR2 FYNNEI. The CDR3 covers 16 residues. The CDR3 DNA follows: TGTGCCAGCAGGGGGACTAGCGGTACTAGCACAGATACGCAGTATTTT. It translates to CASRGTSGTSTDTQYF. Filled out from reference TRBV2 and TRBJ2-3, the complete variable domain reads EPEVTQTPSHQVTQMGQEVILRCVPISNHLYFYWYRQILGQKVEFLVSFYNNEISEKSEIFDDQFSVERPDGSNFTLKIRSTKLEDSAMYFCASRGTSGTSTDTQYFGPGTRLTVL.

This clone was detected only once. V is TRBV13 and J is TRBJ2-7, with 7 bases fitting TRBD2. The germline gives CDR1 PRHDT, CDR2 FYEKMQ (reference sequence). With 5 bases clipped from V and 1 base from J, the junction kept 17 bases outside the gene matches. The CDR3 is 18 amino acids. The CDR3: CASSPVSSTSAHSYEQYF. As DNA, the CDR3 is TGTGCCAGCAGCCCGGTGTCCTCCACTAGCGCCCATTCCTACGAGCAGTACTTC.

The chain recombines TRBV28 with TRBJ1-5; 7 bases map to TRBD1. The CDR3 is made up of 13 amino acids. CDR1 and CDR2 from the germline V gene are MDHEN and SYDVKM. V was clipped by 3 bases and J by 6 bases; unmatched bases: 2. The chain's CDR3 is CASSFDRAQPQHF. The CDR3 DNA follows: TGTGCCAGCAGTTTTGACAGGGCTCAGCCCCAGCATTTT.

The rearrangement links TRBV15 to TRBJ1-2, with TRBD1 matching 8 bases. There are 16 residues in the CDR3. Germline trimming cut 0 bases from V and 2 bases from J; bases unmatched to any gene: 5. Germline V gene data show CDR1 as LNHNV and CDR2 as YYDKDF (reference sequence). CDR3 DNA: TGTGCCACCAGCAGAGAAACAGGGGGTCTAAACTATGGCTACACCTTC. Amino acid sequence: CATSRETGGLNYGYTF.

This chain joins TRBV6-5 and TRBJ2-3; 7 positions match TRBD1. Trimming removed 0 bases from V and 0 bases from J; junction bases left unmatched: 3. Per germline, CDR1 MNHEY and CDR2 SVGAGI. The CDR3 totals 16 residues. The CDR3 nucleotides read TGTGCCAGCAGTTACTCAGGGACAGCTAGCACAGATACGCAGTATTTT. As protein: CASSYSGTASTDTQYF.

CDR3 amino acids: CASSLGGSGGYGYTF. CDR3 sequence (DNA): TGTGCCAGCAGCTTGGGAGGGTCAGGGGGCTATGGCTACACCTTC. This chain uses TRBV5-4 with TRBJ1-2, with TRBD1 matching 7 bases. There are 15 residues in the CDR3. V was clipped by 0 bases and J by 4 bases; unmatched bases: 6. Germline CDR1 is SGHNT and CDR2 is YYREEE (reference sequence).